The rows below give T cell receptor beta chains drawn from one sample of a study of T cell responses to AZD1222 COVID-19 vaccine. Profiled with immunoSEQ multiplex PCR; TCRdb holds only in-frame clones, not every one. The table has roughly 85,000 clones, over 75% seen once; the top ten hold about 5%. Sequencing used peripheral blood, obtained on day 0 of MenACWY control vaccination. The source is an adult in good health. CDR3s include the opening cysteine and the closing phenylalanine or tryptophan. The D gene is left open where the match is weak. Not all rows give a size; the values are once, few, many and, for expanded clones, a class.

-,TRBJ1-1,TRBV5-1,-,CASSLAGDTEAFF,TGCGCCAGCAGCTTGGCAGGGGACACTGAAGCTTTCTTT
-,TRBJ2-3,TRBV3-1/TRBV3-2,-,CASSQRGRGTDTQYF,TGTGCCAGCAGCCAAAGGGGGAGGGGCACAGATACGCAGTATTTT
-,TRBJ1-1,TRBV4-3,-,CASSQERGRNTEAFF,TGCGCCAGCAGCCAAGAAAGGGGACGAAACACTGAAGCTTTCTTT
-,TRBJ1-1,TRBV12-3/TRBV12-4,-,CASRPTVPTEAFF,TGTGCCAGCAGACCGACAGTTCCCACTGAAGCTTTCTTT
-,TRBJ1-5,TRBV2,-,CASSGVSNQPQHF,TGTGCCAGCAGTGGGGTTAGCAATCAGCCCCAGCATTTT
-,TRBJ1-2,TRBV28,-,CASSLHQGGGYTF,TGTGCCAGCAGTTTGCATCAGGGCGGTGGCTACACCTTC
TRBD1,TRBJ1-2,TRBV24-1,-,CATSDRGKNYGYTF,TGTGCCACCTCCGACAGGGGGAAAAACTATGGCTACACCTTC
-,TRBJ1-1,TRBV5-4,-,CASSLAGRAFF,TGTGCCAGCAGCTTGGCAGGGAGAGCTTTCTTT
-,TRBJ2-2,TRBV30,-,CAWSVGLGGELFF,TGTGCCTGGAGTGTAGGCTTGGGGGGGGAGCTGTTTTTT
-,TRBJ1-6,TRBV28,-,CASTRTRNSPLHF,TGTGCCAGCACGCGGACTAGGAATTCACCCCTCCACTTT
-,TRBJ1-5,TRBV2,-,CASSLRDGYSNQPQHF,TGTGCCAGCAGTCTCCGGGACGGATATAGCAATCAGCCCCAGCATTTT
-,TRBJ1-6,TRBV6-5,once,CASTGTLNSPLHF,TGTGCCAGCACCGGGACTCTAAATTCACCCCTCCACTTT
TRBD1,TRBJ1-2,TRBV6-5,-,CASSYTDREGYGYTF,TGTGCCAGCAGTTACACCGACAGGGAGGGGTATGGCTACACCTTC
TRBD1,TRBJ1-2,TRBV2,-,CASRERGQAGYGYTF,TGTGCCAGCAGGGAACGGGGACAGGCTGGATATGGCTACACCTTC
-,TRBJ2-7,TRBV30,-,CAWSADAGAREQYF,TGTGCCTGGAGTGCCGACGCAGGGGCGAGGGAGCAGTACTTC
-,TRBJ1-4,TRBV4-1,-,CASSQVLDFEKLFF,TGCGCCAGCAGCCAAGTATTGGACTTCGAAAAACTGTTTTTT
TRBD1,TRBJ1-3,TRBV5-1,-,CASSLEGQSLSGNTIYF,TGCGCCAGCAGCTTGGAGGGACAGAGTCTCTCTGGAAACACCATATATTTT
TRBD1,TRBJ1-2,TRBV7-9,-,CASSPRTGPLYYGYTF,TGTGCCAGCAGCCCCCGGACAGGCCCCCTGTACTATGGCTACACCTTC
TRBD1,TRBJ2-5,TRBV6-5,-,CATADRDLYF,TGTGCCACCGCCGACAGGGACCTGTACTTC
TRBD2,TRBJ2-1,TRBV6-4,-,CASSGLGAGGLEQFF,TGTGCCAGCAGCGGCCTAGGAGCGGGGGGGCTTGAGCAGTTCTTC
TRBD1,TRBJ2-3,TRBV24-1,-,CATSDTGAGTDTQYF,TGTGCCACCAGTGATACAGGGGCCGGCACAGATACGCAGTATTTT
-,TRBJ1-2,TRBV5-1,-,CASSLGIARGGGYGYTF,TGCGCCAGCAGCTTGGGCATTGCCAGGGGCGGAGGGTATGGCTACACCTTC
-,TRBJ1-2,TRBV16,few,CASSQSQGPSYGYTF,TGTGCCAGCAGCCAATCGCAGGGACCCAGCTATGGCTACACCTTC
-,TRBJ1-3,TRBV9,-,CASSVEANRRTGNTIYF,TGTGCCAGCAGCGTAGAGGCGAACAGGCGGACTGGAAACACCATATATTTT
-,TRBJ1-5,TRBV19,-,CASSSVDGSNQPQHF,TGTGCCAGTAGTTCAGTGGACGGGAGCAATCAGCCCCAGCATTTT
-,TRBJ2-5,TRBV7-2,-,CASSLNKETQYF,TGTGCCAGCAGCTTAAACAAAGAGACCCAGTACTTC
TRBD1,TRBJ2-7,TRBV11-1,-,CASSLQRTGSYEQYF,TGTGCCAGCAGCTTACAGAGGACAGGATCCTACGAGCAGTACTTC
-,TRBJ2-5,TRBV30,-,CAWSAETQYF,TGTGCCTGGAGCGCGGAGACCCAGTACTTC
-,TRBJ2-7,TRBV6-5,-,CASSPRGLYEQYF,TGTGCCAGCAGTCCCCGGGGGCTCTACGAGCAGTACTTC
TRBD1,TRBJ1-5,TRBV5-6,-,CASSLLDRDNQPQHF,TGTGCCAGCAGCTTACTCGACAGGGACAATCAGCCCCAGCATTTT
TRBD1,TRBJ1-2,TRBV4-3,-,CASSQDLGGGYGYTF,TGCGCCAGCAGCCAAGATCTAGGGGGCGGCTATGGCTACACCTTC
-,TRBJ2-2,TRBV11-2,-,CASSPPAGPNTGELFF,TGTGCCAGCAGCCCCCCGGCGGGCCCGAACACCGGGGAGCTGTTTTTT
-,TRBJ2-2,TRBV5-5,-,CASRPTPNTGELFF,TGTGCCAGCAGGCCGACACCGAACACCGGGGAGCTGTTTTTT
-,TRBJ2-1,TRBV6-2/TRBV6-3,-,CASSYNRPNEQFF,TGTGCCAGCAGTTACAACAGGCCCAATGAGCAGTTCTTC
-,TRBJ2-7,TRBV29-1,-,CSVEGGQGSPYEQYF,TGCAGCGTTGAGGGAGGTCAGGGTTCCCCCTACGAGCAGTACTTC
TRBD2,TRBJ2-1,TRBV14,-,CASSRWRGGDYNEQFF,TGTGCCAGCAGCCGCTGGCGGGGGGGCGACTACAATGAGCAGTTCTTC
-,TRBJ1-2,TRBV2,-,CASSETAGPSYGYTF,TGTGCCAGCAGTGAAACGGCAGGACCCTCCTATGGCTACACCTTC
TRBD1,TRBJ1-2,TRBV29-1,-,CSVINRGRVGYTF,TGCAGCGTTATAAACAGGGGAAGGGTCGGCTACACCTTC
-,TRBJ2-2,TRBV9,once,CASSVVWGQSTGELFF,TGTGCCAGCAGCGTAGTCTGGGGGCAAAGCACCGGGGAGCTGTTTTTT
TRBD1,TRBJ2-3,TRBV5-1,-,CASSFGQDTDTQYF,TGCGCCAGCAGCTTCGGACAGGACACAGATACGCAGTATTTT
TRBD2,TRBJ2-3,TRBV5-5,-,CASRSGTSMPGAQYF,TGTGCCAGCAGGTCCGGGACTAGCATGCCGGGGGCGCAGTATTTT
TRBD1,TRBJ1-2,TRBV15,-,CATSSEDRPTYGYTF,TGTGCCACCAGCAGTGAGGACAGGCCCACCTATGGCTACACCTTC
-,TRBJ2-1,TRBV7-7,-,CASSLHPSLNEQFF,TGTGCTAGCAGCTTACACCCTAGCTTGAATGAGCAGTTCTTC